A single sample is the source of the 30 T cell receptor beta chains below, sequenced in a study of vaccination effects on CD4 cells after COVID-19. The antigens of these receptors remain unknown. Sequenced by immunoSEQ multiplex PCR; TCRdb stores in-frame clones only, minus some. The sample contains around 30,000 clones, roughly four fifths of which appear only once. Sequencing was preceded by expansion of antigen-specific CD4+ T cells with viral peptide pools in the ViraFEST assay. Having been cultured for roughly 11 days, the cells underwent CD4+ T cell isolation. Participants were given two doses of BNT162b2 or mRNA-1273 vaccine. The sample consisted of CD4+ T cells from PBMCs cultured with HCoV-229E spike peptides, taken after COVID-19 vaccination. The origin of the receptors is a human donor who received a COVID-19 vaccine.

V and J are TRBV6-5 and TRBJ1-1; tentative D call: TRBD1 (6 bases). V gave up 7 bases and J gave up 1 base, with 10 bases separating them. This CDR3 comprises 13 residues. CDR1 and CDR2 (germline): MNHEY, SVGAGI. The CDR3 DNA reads TGTGCCAGCATCCTAGGGGGGAACACTGAAGCTTTCTTT. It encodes CASILGGNTEAFF.

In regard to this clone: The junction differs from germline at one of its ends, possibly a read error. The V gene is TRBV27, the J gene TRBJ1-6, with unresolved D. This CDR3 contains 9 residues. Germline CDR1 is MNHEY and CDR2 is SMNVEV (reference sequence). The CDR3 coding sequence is TGTGCCAGCCGTTTACCCCTCCACTTT. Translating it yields CASRLPLHF.

The CDR3 spells CAISEPGLAAYEQYF. As DNA, the CDR3 is TGTGCCATCAGTGAGCCGGGACTAGCGGCATACGAGCAGTACTTC. The chain employs TRBV10-3 and TRBJ2-7, with TRBD2 matching 11 bases. This CDR3 spans 15 amino acids. The V segment lost 2 bases and the J segment 4 bases; nucleotides outside the gene matches: 4. Germline loops: CDR1 ENHRY, CDR2 SYGVKD.

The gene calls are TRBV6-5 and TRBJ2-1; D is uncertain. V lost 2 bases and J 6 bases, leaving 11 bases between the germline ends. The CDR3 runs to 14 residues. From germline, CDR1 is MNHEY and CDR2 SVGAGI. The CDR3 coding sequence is TGTGCCAGCAGTTACGGGTCAGCCCCCAATGAGCAGTTCTTC. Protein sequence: CASSYGSAPNEQFF.

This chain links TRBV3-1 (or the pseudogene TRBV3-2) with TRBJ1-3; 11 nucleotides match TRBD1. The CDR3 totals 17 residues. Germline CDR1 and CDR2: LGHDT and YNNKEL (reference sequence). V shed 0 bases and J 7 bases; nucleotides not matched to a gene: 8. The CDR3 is CASSQDFWTGGRNTIYF. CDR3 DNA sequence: TGTGCCAGCAGCCAAGATTTCTGGACAGGGGGCAGGAACACCATATATTTT.

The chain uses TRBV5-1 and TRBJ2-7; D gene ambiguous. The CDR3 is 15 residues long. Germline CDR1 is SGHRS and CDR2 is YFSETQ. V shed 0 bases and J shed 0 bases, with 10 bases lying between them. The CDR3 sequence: CASSLVGEPSYEQYF. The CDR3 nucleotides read TGCGCCAGCAGCTTGGTCGGAGAGCCCTCCTACGAGCAGTACTTC.

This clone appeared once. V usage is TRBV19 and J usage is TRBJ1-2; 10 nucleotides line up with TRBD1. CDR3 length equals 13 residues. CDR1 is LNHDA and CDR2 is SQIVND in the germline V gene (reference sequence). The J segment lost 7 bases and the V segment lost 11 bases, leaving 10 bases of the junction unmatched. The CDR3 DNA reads TGTGCCTCCTTCCGACAGGGGGCGTTTGGCTACACCTTC. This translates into CASFRQGAFGYTF. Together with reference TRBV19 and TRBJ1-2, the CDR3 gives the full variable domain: DGGITQSPKYLFRKEGQNVTLSCEQNLNHDAMYWYRQDPGQGLRLIYYSQIVNDFQKGDIAEGYSVSREKKESFPLTVTSAQKNPTAFYLCASFRQGAFGYTFGSGTRLTVV.

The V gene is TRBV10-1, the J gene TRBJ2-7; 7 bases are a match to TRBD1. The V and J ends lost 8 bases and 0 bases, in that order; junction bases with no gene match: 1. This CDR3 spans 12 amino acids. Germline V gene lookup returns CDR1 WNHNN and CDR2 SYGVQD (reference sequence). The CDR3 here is CASGDSSYEQYF. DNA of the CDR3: TGCGCCAGCGGGGACAGCTCCTACGAGCAGTACTTC.

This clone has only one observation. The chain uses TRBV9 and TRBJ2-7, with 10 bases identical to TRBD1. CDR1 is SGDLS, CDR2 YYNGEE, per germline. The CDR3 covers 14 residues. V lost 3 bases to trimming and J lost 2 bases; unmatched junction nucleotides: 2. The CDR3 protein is CASSEGTGAYEQYF. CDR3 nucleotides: TGTGCCAGCAGCGAGGGGACAGGGGCCTACGAGCAGTACTTC.

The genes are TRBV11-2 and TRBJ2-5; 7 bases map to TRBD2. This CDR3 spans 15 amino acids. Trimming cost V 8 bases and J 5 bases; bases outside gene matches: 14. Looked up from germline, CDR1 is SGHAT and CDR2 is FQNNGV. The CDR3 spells CASLRGWGGRETQYF. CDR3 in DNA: TGTGCCAGCCTAAGAGGGTGGGGGGGGAGGGAGACCCAGTACTTC.

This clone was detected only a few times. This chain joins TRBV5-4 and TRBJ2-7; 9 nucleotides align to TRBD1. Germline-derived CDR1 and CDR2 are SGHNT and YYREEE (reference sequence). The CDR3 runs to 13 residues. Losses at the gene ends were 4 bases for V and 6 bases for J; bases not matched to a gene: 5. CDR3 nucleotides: TGTGCCAGCAGCCTAAGACAGGGGGGCGAGCAGTACTTC. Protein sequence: CASSLRQGGEQYF.

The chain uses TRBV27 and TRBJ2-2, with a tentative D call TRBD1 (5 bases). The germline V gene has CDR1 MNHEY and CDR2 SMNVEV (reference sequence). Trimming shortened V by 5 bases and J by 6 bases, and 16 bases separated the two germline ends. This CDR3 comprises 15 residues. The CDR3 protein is CASSLLSWGSGELFF. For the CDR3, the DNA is TGTGCCAGCAGTCTCCTCTCTTGGGGCTCCGGGGAGCTGTTTTTT.

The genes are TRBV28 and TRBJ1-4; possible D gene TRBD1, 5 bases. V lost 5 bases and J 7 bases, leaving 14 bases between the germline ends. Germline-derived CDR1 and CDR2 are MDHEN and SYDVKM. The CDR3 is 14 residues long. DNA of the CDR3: TGTGCCAGCAGTACGCCGGGACGAACTGAAAAACTGTTTTTT. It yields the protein CASSTPGRTEKLFF.

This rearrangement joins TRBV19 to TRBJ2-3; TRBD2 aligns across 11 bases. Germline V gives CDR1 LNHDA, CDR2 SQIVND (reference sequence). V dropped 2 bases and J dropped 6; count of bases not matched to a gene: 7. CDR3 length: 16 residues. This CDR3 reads CASSISLAGGADTQYF. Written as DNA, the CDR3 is TGTGCCAGTAGTATATCCTTAGCGGGGGGGGCGGATACGCAGTATTTT.

The CDR3 bases are TGTGCCAGCAGCCCGGCCAGCGCCTTACCGGATACGCAGTATTTT. Protein sequence: CASSPASALPDTQYF. The chain links TRBV7-2 to TRBJ2-3; no clear D. Germline CDR1 reads SGHTA; CDR2 reads FQGNSA. This CDR3 contains 15 residues. V was trimmed by 5 bases and J by 6 bases, leaving 18 bases between them.

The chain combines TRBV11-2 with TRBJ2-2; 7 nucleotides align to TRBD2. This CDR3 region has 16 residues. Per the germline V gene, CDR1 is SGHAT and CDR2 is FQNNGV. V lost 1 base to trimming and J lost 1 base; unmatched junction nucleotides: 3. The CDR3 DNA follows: TGTGCCAGCAGCTTAGGGCTAGCGGTGAACACCGGGGAGCTGTTTTTT. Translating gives CASSLGLAVNTGELFF.

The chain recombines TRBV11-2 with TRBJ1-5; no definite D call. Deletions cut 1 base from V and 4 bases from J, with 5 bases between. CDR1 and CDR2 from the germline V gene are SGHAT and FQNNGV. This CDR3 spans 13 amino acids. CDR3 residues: CASSLAGNQPQHF. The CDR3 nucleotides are TGTGCCAGCAGCTTAGCGGGGAATCAGCCCCAGCATTTT. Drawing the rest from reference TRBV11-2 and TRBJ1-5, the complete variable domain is EAGVAQSPRYKIIEKRQSVAFWCNPISGHATLYWYQQILGQGPKLLIQFQNNGVVDDSQLPKDRFSAERLKGVDSTLKIQPAKLEDSAVYLCASSLAGNQPQHFGDGTRLSIL.

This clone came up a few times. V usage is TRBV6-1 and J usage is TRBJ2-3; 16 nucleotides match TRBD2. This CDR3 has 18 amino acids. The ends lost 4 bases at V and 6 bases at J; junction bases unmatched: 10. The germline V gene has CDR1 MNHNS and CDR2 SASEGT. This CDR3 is CASSVNRGLAGGTDTQYF. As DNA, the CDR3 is TGTGCCAGCAGTGTTAACAGGGGACTAGCGGGAGGGACGGATACGCAGTATTTT.

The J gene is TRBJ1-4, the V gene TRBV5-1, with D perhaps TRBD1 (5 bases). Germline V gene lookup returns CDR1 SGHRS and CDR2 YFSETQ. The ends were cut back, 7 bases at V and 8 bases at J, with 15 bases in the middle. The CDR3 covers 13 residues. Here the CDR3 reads CASGPPGREKLFF. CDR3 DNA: TGCGCCAGCGGCCCTCCGGGGCGGGAAAAACTGTTTTTT.

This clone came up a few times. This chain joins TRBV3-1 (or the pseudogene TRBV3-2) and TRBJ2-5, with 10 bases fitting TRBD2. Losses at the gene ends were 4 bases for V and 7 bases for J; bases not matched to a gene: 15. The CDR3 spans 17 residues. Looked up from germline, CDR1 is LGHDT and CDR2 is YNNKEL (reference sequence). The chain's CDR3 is CASSPRGSGRFDGTQYF. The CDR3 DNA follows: TGTGCCAGCAGCCCCCGGGGTAGCGGGAGGTTTGATGGGACCCAGTACTTC.

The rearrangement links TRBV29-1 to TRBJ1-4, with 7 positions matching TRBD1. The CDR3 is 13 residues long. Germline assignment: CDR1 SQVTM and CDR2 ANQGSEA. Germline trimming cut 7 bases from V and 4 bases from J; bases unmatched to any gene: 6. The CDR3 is CSAMGQINEKLFF. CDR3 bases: TGCAGCGCAATGGGACAGATTAATGAAAAACTGTTTTTT.

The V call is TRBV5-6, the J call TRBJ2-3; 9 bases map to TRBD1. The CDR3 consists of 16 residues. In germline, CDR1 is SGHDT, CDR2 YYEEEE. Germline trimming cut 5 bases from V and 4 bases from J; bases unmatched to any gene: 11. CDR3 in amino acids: CASRAEGDRGADTQYF. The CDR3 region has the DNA TGTGCCAGCAGGGCGGAGGGCGACAGGGGGGCAGATACGCAGTATTTT.

CDR3 nucleotide sequence: TGTGCCAGCAGTTACACCGGGACTAGCATTTACAATGAGCAGTTCTTC. Its translation: CASSYTGTSIYNEQFF. The J gene is TRBJ2-1, the V gene TRBV6-6; 9 bases map to TRBD2. The trim removed 2 bases at V and 4 bases at J, leaving 6 bases unmatched. Germline V gene lookup returns CDR1 MNHNY and CDR2 SVGAGI (reference sequence). CDR3 length: 16 amino acids.

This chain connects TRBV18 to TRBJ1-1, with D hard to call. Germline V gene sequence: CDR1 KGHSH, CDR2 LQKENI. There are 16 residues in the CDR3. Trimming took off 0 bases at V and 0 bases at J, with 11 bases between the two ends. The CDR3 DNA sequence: TGTGCCAGCTCACCACCAAGTGCCGGAATGAACACTGAAGCTTTCTTT. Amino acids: CASSPPSAGMNTEAFF.

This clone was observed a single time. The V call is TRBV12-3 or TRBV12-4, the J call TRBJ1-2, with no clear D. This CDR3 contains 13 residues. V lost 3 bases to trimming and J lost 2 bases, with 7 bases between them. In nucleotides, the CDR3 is TGTGCCAGCAGTTTTGGGAAGAACTATGGCTACACCTTC. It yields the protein CASSFGKNYGYTF.

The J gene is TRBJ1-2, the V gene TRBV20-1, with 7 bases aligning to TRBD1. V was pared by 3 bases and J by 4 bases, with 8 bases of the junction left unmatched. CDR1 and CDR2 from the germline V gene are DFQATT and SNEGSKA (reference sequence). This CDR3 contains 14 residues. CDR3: CSASKGAQGYGYTF. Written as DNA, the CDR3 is TGCAGTGCTAGTAAGGGGGCGCAGGGCTATGGCTACACCTTC.

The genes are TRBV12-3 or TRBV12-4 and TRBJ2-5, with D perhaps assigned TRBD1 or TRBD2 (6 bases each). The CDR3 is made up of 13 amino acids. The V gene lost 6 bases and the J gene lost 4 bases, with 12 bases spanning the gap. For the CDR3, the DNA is TGTGCCAGCAGCTCAGGAGGGGGAGAGACCCAGTACTTC. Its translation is CASSSGGGETQYF.

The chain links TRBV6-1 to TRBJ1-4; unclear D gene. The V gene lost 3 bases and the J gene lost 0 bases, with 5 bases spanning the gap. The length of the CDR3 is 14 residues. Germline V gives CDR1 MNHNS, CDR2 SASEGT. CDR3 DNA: TGTGCCAGCAGTGACCCTCCAACTAATGAAAAACTGTTTTTT. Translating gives CASSDPPTNEKLFF.

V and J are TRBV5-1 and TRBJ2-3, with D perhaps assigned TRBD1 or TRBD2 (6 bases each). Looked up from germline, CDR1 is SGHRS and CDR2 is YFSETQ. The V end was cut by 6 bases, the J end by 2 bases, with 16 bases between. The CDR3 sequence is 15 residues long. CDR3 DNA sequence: TGCGCCAGCAAGGCAACGGGGGCTACCACAGATACGCAGTATTTT. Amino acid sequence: CASKATGATTDTQYF.

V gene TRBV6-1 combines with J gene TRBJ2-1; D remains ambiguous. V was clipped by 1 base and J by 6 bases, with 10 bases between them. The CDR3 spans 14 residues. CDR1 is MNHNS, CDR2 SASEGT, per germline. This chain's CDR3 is CASSEVSNTNEQFF. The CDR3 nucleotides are TGTGCCAGCAGTGAAGTAAGCAACACCAATGAGCAGTTCTTC.